One sample yielded the 21 T cell receptor beta chains listed below, sequenced in a study of blood T cell repertoires in COVID-19. Repertoires were generated with immunoSEQ multiplex PCR, while TCRdb's copy carries only in-frame clones and drops some. In the table there are 200,000 or so clones, under 85% of which are singletons. The specimen sequenced was peripheral blood. These receptors were obtained from a man in his sixties with active or convalescent COVID-19.

This clone was counted between two and nine times. The rearrangement joins TRBV28 to TRBJ1-6; D may be TRBD1 (5 bases). Trimming pared 9 bases from V and 5 bases from J, leaving 26 bases between. The germline CDR1 and CDR2 sequences are MDHEN and SYDVKM. This CDR3 contains 18 residues. The CDR3 bases are TGTGCCAGTCATTACGAGACAGTCGAAGGGGATAATAATTCACCCCTCCACTTT. Its translation is CASHYETVEGDNNSPLHF.

The chain couples TRBV7-8 to TRBJ1-1, with D perhaps matching TRBD1 (5 bases). The CDR3 sequence is 14 residues long. Germline CDR1 is SGHVS and CDR2 is FQNEAQ. The germline V and J ends were trimmed by 1 base and 5 bases, with 11 bases remaining between them. The CDR3 reads CASSLVGARTEAFF. Here the CDR3 DNA reads TGTGCCAGCAGCTTAGTAGGGGCGCGAACTGAAGCTTTCTTT.

The chain couples TRBV6-5 to TRBJ2-7; 9 bases are shared with TRBD1. CDR3 size: 14 residues. The germline CDR1 and CDR2 sequences are MNHEY and SVGAGI. Trimming took 6 bases from V and 2 from J; bases not matched to a gene: 5. The CDR3 spells CASRSTGGPYEQYF. In DNA form, the CDR3 reads TGTGCCAGCAGGTCCACAGGGGGCCCCTACGAGCAGTACTTC.

This clone has just a few counts. The chain has TRBV27 and TRBJ2-7; 8 positions agree with TRBD2. CDR1 is MNHEY, CDR2 SMNVEV, per germline (reference sequence). This CDR3 region has 16 residues. V was clipped by 4 bases and J by 4 bases; unmatched bases: 12. The CDR3 DNA reads as TGTGCCAGCAGTTCCCAAACCGGGACTAGAACGTACGAGCAGTACTTC. This encodes CASSSQTGTRTYEQYF.

The genes are TRBV3-1 (or the pseudogene TRBV3-2) and TRBJ1-2; D is undetermined. The CDR3 runs 18 residues. The V end was cut by 0 bases, the J end by 3 bases, with 20 bases between. Germline V gene data show CDR1 as LGHDT and CDR2 as YNNKEL (reference sequence). DNA for the CDR3: TGTGCCAGCAGCCAAGAGGAGGGCCCGGCGGCTGTCGACTATGGCTACACCTTC. Translation: CASSQEEGPAAVDYGYTF.

The chain links TRBV10-1 to TRBJ2-2, with 12 nucleotides matching TRBD2. CDR1 and CDR2 from the germline V gene are WNHNN and SYGVQD (reference sequence). J lost 1 base, V lost 6 bases, and 9 bases had no gene match. There are 18 residues in the CDR3. The CDR3 bases are TGCGCCAGCAGCGGGACCCCGACTAGCGGGAGGAACACCGGGGAGCTGTTTTTT. Translating it yields CASSGTPTSGRNTGELFF.

The chain carries TRBV6-5 and TRBJ2-1; D unclear. Germline lookup yields CDR1 MNHEY and CDR2 SVGAGI. The CDR3 has 15 amino acids. V shed 7 bases and J shed 0 bases, with 13 bases lying between them. CDR3 sequence: CASKQWANSYNEQFF. Here the CDR3 DNA reads TGTGCCAGCAAGCAGTGGGCGAACTCCTACAATGAGCAGTTCTTC.

V and J are TRBV9 and TRBJ2-5; 9 nucleotides align to TRBD2. Germline lookup yields CDR1 SGDLS and CDR2 YYNGEE. The CDR3 totals 15 residues. V shed 0 bases and J 4 bases; nucleotides not matched to a gene: 4. The CDR3 nucleotides read TGTGCCAGCAGCGTAGCTCCAGCGGGGGGAGAGACCCAGTACTTC. Amino acid sequence: CASSVAPAGGETQYF.

The J gene is TRBJ2-1, the V gene TRBV28, with TRBD2 as a possible D gene (6 bases). Trimming removed 5 bases from V and 2 bases from J, with 16 bases in between. CDR1 is MDHEN, CDR2 SYDVKM, per germline. There are 16 residues in the CDR3. The CDR3 region has the DNA TGTGCCAGCAGTCCCGGAGGAGGGCTTACCTACAATGAGCAGTTCTTC. This codes for CASSPGGGLTYNEQFF.

This clone occurred once. V is TRBV12-5 and J is TRBJ2-1, with 8 bases aligning to TRBD2. The CDR3 has 12 residues. The trim removed 6 bases at V and 12 bases at J, leaving 7 bases unmatched. The V gene's germline CDR1 is LGHNT and CDR2 FRNRAP. CDR3 in DNA: TGTGCTAGTGGCGCTACTAGCGGCAGGCAGTTCTTC. As protein: CASGATSGRQFF.

This clone turned up a few times. The chain carries TRBV5-1 and TRBJ2-7, with TRBD2 as a possible D gene (6 bases). Germline values: CDR1 SGHRS, CDR2 YFSETQ. The CDR3 length is 14 residues. Trimming removed 3 bases from V and 0 bases from J, with 10 bases in between. The CDR3 DNA reads TGCGCCAGCAGCTCCCGGGACTTCTCCTACGAGCAGTACTTC. Its protein product is CASSSRDFSYEQYF. Together with reference TRBV5-1 and TRBJ2-7, the CDR3 gives the full variable domain: KAGVTQTPRYLIKTRGQQVTLSCSPISGHRSVSWYQQTPGQGLQFLFEYFSETQRNKGNFPGRFSGRQFSNSRSEMNVSTLELGDSALYLCASSSRDFSYEQYFGPGTRLTVT.

The chain employs TRBV12-3 or TRBV12-4 and TRBJ1-2; D perhaps matches TRBD1 (6 bases). The germline V and J ends were trimmed by 6 bases and 2 bases, with 10 bases remaining between them. This CDR3 is built from 13 residues. CDR3 amino acids: CASSPGENYGYTF. CDR3 DNA sequence: TGTGCCAGCAGCCCAGGGGAAAACTATGGCTACACCTTC.

The CDR3 DNA reads TGTGCCAGCAGTGAGGACAATTTGAACACTGAAGCTTTCTTT. It encodes CASSEDNLNTEAFF. The chain recombines TRBV2 with TRBJ1-1; possibly TRBD1 for D (5 bases). The CDR3 runs 14 residues. The V gene's germline CDR1 is SNHLY and CDR2 FYNNEI. The V end lost 3 bases, the J end lost 0 bases, and 8 bases lay between the germline ends.

The chain recombines TRBV7-2 with TRBJ2-3; possible D gene TRBD2, 7 bases. Trimming took 3 bases from V and 2 from J, leaving 12 bases between them. The CDR3 totals 15 residues. Germline CDR1 SGHTA, CDR2 FQGNSA. Written as DNA, the CDR3 is TGTGCCAGCAGCTTTGGGGGGGCCCACACAGATACGCAGTATTTT. It encodes CASSFGGAHTDTQYF.

This clone was picked up a small number of times. The V call is TRBV6-6, the J call TRBJ2-7, with TRBD1 matching over 8 bases. J gave up 2 bases and V 10 bases, and 10 bases lay outside the gene matches. Germline lookup yields CDR1 MNHNY and CDR2 SVGAGI (reference sequence). The CDR3 runs 14 residues. Here the CDR3 reads CATRSAGGPYEQYF. The DNA for the CDR3 is TGTGCCACCAGGTCGGCAGGGGGCCCCTACGAGCAGTACTTC.

The V call is TRBV7-9, the J call TRBJ2-7; a possible D gene is TRBD2 (5 bases). Germline CDR1 reads SEHNR; CDR2 reads FQNEAQ (reference sequence). CDR3 length: 14 amino acids. V was clipped by 5 bases and J by 2 bases, with 13 bases between them. Here the CDR3 DNA reads TGTGCCAGCAGCCGCGGACTGCCGCCCTACGAGCAGTACTTC. Translating gives CASSRGLPPYEQYF.

This chain joins TRBV7-2 and TRBJ1-1; 8 bases align to TRBD1. The CDR3 consists of 14 residues. V dropped 5 bases and J dropped 6; count of bases not matched to a gene: 8. Germline V gene data show CDR1 as SGHTA and CDR2 as FQGNSA. The CDR3 bases are TGTGCCAGCAGCGTACGGACAGGGCGCGCTGAAGCTTTCTTT. Translation gives CASSVRTGRAEAFF.

The rearrangement uses TRBV19 and TRBJ1-4; possibly TRBD1 for D (5 bases). CDR1 and CDR2 from the germline V gene are LNHDA and SQIVND (reference sequence). The CDR3 is made up of 14 amino acids. V lost 6 bases and J 4 bases, leaving 12 bases between the germline ends. The CDR3: CASRKGQGNEKLFF. The DNA for the CDR3 is TGTGCCAGTAGAAAGGGGCAGGGTAATGAAAAACTGTTTTTT.

This sequence joins TRBV6-5 and TRBJ1-2, with 8 bases lining up with TRBD1. This CDR3 has 15 amino acids. V lost 0 bases, J lost 5 bases, and 5 bases stayed unmatched. The germline V gene encodes CDR1 MNHEY and CDR2 SVGAGI. The CDR3 reads CASSYSPGTGYGYTF. The CDR3 region has the DNA TGTGCCAGCAGTTACTCGCCAGGGACAGGATATGGCTACACCTTC.

CDR3: CASSFSDRGETQYF. The CDR3 DNA sequence: TGTGCCAGTAGTTTCTCGGACAGGGGAGAGACCCAGTACTTC. The V gene is TRBV19, the J gene TRBJ2-5; 9 bases align to TRBD1. Germline CDR1 and CDR2: LNHDA and SQIVND (reference sequence). With 5 bases clipped from V and 4 bases from J, the junction kept 5 bases outside the gene matches. The CDR3 runs 14 residues.

The J gene is TRBJ1-2, the V gene TRBV28; no firm D call. Trimming took 7 bases from V and 2 from J, leaving 11 bases between them. The CDR3 runs to 13 residues. CDR1 is MDHEN and CDR2 is SYDVKM in the germline V gene. Written as DNA, the CDR3 is TGTGCCAGCACCCCCCGCCTAAACTATGGCTACACCTTC. Translating it yields CASTPRLNYGYTF.